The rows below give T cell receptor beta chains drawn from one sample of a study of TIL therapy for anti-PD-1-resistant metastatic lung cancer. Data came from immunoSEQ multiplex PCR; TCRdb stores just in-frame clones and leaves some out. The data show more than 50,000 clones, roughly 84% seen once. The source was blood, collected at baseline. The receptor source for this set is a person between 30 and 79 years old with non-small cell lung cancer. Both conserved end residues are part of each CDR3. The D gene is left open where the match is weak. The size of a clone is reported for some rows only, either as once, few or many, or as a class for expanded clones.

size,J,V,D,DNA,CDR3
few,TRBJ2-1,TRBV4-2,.,TGTGCCAGCAGCTCAAGTCCCTCTTTGGATGAGCAGTTCTTC,CASSSSPSLDEQFF
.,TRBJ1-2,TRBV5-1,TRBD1,TGCGCCAGCAGCTTGGCCGGGACAGCTAACTATGGCTACACCTTC,CASSLAGTANYGYTF
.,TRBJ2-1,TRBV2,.,TGTGCCAGCAGTCGGGACTTAGAGGGCAGGGATGAGCAGTTCTTC,CASSRDLEGRDEQFF
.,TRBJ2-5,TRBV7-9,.,TGTGCCAGCAGCCCGCGACCAGCGGTAGTGGAGACCCAGTACTTC,CASSPRPAVVETQYF
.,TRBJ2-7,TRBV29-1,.,TGCAGCGTTCAGACAGCTTCCTACGAGCAGTACTTC,CSVQTASYEQYF
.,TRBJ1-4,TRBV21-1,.,TGTGCCAGCACCCCTGGCCCGGATGCAACTAATGAAAAACTGTTTTTT,CASTPGPDATNEKLFF
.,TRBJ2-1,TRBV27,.,TGTGCCAGCAGCCGGGACGGCTCCTACAATGAGCAGTTCTTC,CASSRDGSYNEQFF
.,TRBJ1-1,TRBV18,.,TGTGCCAGCTCACTCGGGGAAGGGGCCACTGAAGCTTTCTTT,CASSLGEGATEAFF
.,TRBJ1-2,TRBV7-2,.,TGTGCCAGCAGCCCCTTCCCCGGGGGAAACTATGGCTACACCTTC,CASSPFPGGNYGYTF
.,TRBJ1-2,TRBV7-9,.,TGTGCCAGCACCCAGGGAGGGTATGGCTACACCTTC,CASTQGGYGYTF
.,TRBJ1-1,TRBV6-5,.,TGTGCCAGCAGAGCCGACCTGGGTACGAGTACTGAAGCTTTCTTT,CASRADLGTSTEAFF
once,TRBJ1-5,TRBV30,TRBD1,TGTGCCTGGAGTGTACAAGGGACAGGGGGCATGTTTGGCAATCAGCCCCAGCATTTT,CAWSVQGTGGMFGNQPQHF
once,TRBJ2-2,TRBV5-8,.,TGTGCCAGCAGCTTGTTTTCGGGGAGCCCCGGGGAGCTGTTTTTT,CASSLFSGSPGELFF
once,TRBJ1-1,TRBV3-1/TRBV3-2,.,TGTGCCAGCAGCCAGGGTATGGGTGAAGCTTTCTTT,CASSQGMGEAFF
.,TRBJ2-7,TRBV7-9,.,TGTGCCAGCAGCTTGACACAGACCTACGAGCAGTACTTC,CASSLTQTYEQYF
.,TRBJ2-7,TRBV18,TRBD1,TGTGCCAGCTCAGCATCCGACAGGGCGGCTTACGAGCAGTACTTC,CASSASDRAAYEQYF
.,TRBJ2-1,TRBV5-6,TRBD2,TGTGCCAGCAGCCCCTTGACTAGCGGGGCCTACAATGAGCAGTTCTTC,CASSPLTSGAYNEQFF
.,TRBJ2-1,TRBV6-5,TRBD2,TGTGCCAGCAGTTCCAGCGGGGGTTTATACAATGAGCAGTTCTTC,CASSSSGGLYNEQFF
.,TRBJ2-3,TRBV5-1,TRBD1,TGCGCCAGCAGCTTGCTACGAGGGGACAGGGGTGATGGCACGCAGTATTTT,CASSLLRGDRGDGTQYF
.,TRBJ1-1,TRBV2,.,TGTGCCAGCTTAGGGGCAGGAGGGCCGAACACTGAAGCTTTCTTT,CASLGAGGPNTEAFF
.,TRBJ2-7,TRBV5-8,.,TGTGCCAGCAGCTTGGCCTGGGGAGGCCACGAGCAGTACTTC,CASSLAWGGHEQYF
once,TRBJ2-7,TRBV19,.,TGTGCCAGTAGTAAGTCGGGCCCCTACGAGCAGTACTTC,CASSKSGPYEQYF
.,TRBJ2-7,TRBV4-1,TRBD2,TGCGCCAGCAGCCACTCAAGCGGGGCCCCCTACGAGCAGTACTTC,CASSHSSGAPYEQYF
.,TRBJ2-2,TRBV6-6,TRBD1,TGTGCCAGCAGCCCCGGGACAGAAAGTGTTACCGGGGAGCTGTTTTTT,CASSPGTESVTGELFF
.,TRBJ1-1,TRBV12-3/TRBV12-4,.,TGTGCCAGCAGTTTAACCGGGAACACTGGAGCTTTCTTT,CASSLTGNTGAFF
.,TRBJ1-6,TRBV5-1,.,TGCGCCAGCAGCGGTGACTCCCTCAATTCACCCCTCCACTTT,CASSGDSLNSPLHF
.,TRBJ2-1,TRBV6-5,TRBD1,TGTGCCAGCAGGGATACAGGGGGCGCGATCAATGAGCAGTTCTTC,CASRDTGGAINEQFF
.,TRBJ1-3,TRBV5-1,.,TGCGCCAGCAGCTTTGGGATGGGGACCTCTGGAAACACCATATATTTT,CASSFGMGTSGNTIYF
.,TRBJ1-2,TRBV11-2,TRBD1,TGTGCCAGCAGCTGGGGGGACAGGACCGGTGGCTACACCTTC,CASSWGDRTGGYTF
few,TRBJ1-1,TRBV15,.,TGTGCCACCAGAGACAGGCAAAACACTGAAGCTTTCTTT,CATRDRQNTEAFF
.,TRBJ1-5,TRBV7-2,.,TGTGCCAGCAGCTCCCTCTCCCAGCCCCAGCATTTT,CASSSLSQPQHF
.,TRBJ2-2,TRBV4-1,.,TGCGCCAGCAGCCCACTAGACACCGGGGAGCTGTTTTTT,CASSPLDTGELFF
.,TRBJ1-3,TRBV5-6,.,TGTGCCAGCAGCTCACGGGACCGAAACACCATATATTTT,CASSSRDRNTIYF
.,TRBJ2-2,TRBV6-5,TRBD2,TGTGCCAGCAGTTACGTAAGCGGGGGACGGGAGCTGTTTTTT,CASSYVSGGRELFF
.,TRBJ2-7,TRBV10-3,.,TGTGCCATCAGGAAAGAGGGGGGGTCCTACGAGCAGTACTTC,CAIRKEGGSYEQYF
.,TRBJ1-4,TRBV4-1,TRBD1,TGCGCCAGCAGCCAGCGGGACAGTAATGAAAAACTGTTTTTT,CASSQRDSNEKLFF
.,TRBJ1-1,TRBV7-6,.,TGTGCCAGCAGCCACACAAGAGGGGTAGGGGCGACTGAAGCTTTCTTT,CASSHTRGVGATEAFF
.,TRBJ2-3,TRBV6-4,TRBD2,TGTGCCAGCAGTGTTTCTAGCGGGGAAAGGTCAGATACGCAGTATTTT,CASSVSSGERSDTQYF
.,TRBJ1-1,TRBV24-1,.,TGTGCCACCTCGGTAGGGTGGACTGAAGCTTTCTTT,CATSVGWTEAFF
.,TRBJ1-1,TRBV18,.,TGTGCCAGCTCACCACGTGGACTGATCAACACTGAAGCTTTCTTT,CASSPRGLINTEAFF
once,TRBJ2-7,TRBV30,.,TGTGCCTGGACAGTGAACTCCTACGAGCAGTACTTC,CAWTVNSYEQYF
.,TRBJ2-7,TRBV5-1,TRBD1,TGCGCCAGCAGCTTGAGTGGACAGGGTTACGAGCAGTACTTC,CASSLSGQGYEQYF
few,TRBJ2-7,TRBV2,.,TGTGCCAGCACTCTCGGGGGTTACGAGCAGTACTTC,CASTLGGYEQYF
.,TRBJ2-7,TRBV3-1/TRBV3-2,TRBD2,TGTGCCAGCAGCCAGTATAGCGGGAGCTCCTACGAGCAGTACTTC,CASSQYSGSSYEQYF
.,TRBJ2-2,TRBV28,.,TGTGCCACCTACAGGGCTCTGAACACCGGGGAGCTGTTTTTT,CATYRALNTGELFF
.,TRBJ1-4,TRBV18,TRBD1,TGTGCCAGCTCACCAACGGGGACAGGAATGGACGGACGACTGTTTTTT,CASSPTGTGMDGRLFF
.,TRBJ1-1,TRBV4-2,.,TGTGCCAGCAGCCAAGGTGGGTTTGGGGACACTGAAGCTTTCTTT,CASSQGGFGDTEAFF
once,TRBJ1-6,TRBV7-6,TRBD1,TGTGCCAGCAGCTTATGGGACAGTTCTTCACCCCTCCACTTT,CASSLWDSSSPLHF
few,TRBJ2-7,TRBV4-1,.,TGCGCCAGCAGCCAATATCTCGGGACGAGCGACGGGGGAGAGCAGTACTTC,CASSQYLGTSDGGEQYF
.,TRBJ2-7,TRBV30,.,TGTGCCTGGAGTGGCCTAGGGGGGGGCTACTACGAGCAGTACTTC,CAWSGLGGGYYEQYF